Listed here are 18 T cell receptor beta chains from one sample, sequenced in a study of regulatory T cells in long-lasting Graves disease. Assembly of TCR beta libraries relied on iRepertoire HTBI primers together with Arm-PCR of CDR3 regions. TCRdb ran MiXCR on the multiplex PCR reads and lists one entry per CDR3 protein. The table shows 450,000 or so distinct CDR3 sequences, with around a fifth occurring only once. Time point specified: persistent/refractory GD, antithyroid drugs over 5 years with positive TRAb. From PBMCs, RNA was extracted and then used to make the TCR library. This material consisted of peripheral blood mononuclear cells (PBMCs), taken when the disease was refractory, from a patient treated with antithyroid drugs. Receptors originate from a female donor with Graves disease.

This clonotype was seen only a few times. The CDR3 DNA is TGCAGTGCTAGAGGCGGGAGCCTGGGGGAGCAGTACTTC. Protein sequence: CSARGGSLGEQYF. This sequence joins TRBV20-1 and TRBJ2-7, with 7 bases lining up with TRBD2. Germline V gene lookup returns CDR1 DFQATT and CDR2 SNEGSKA (reference sequence). This CDR3 is 13 amino acids long. The ends lost 1 base at V and 7 bases at J; junction bases unmatched: 7.

A note on this clonotype: A much bigger clone sits one base away, suggesting this may be a read error. The rearrangement links TRBV7-2 to TRBJ2-7, with D perhaps given as TRBD1 or TRBD2 (5 bases each). The germline V gene has CDR1 SGHTA and CDR2 FQGNSA. The CDR3 contains 14 residues. Here the CDR3 reads CVSSLRVGDYEQYF. Here the CDR3 DNA reads TGTGTCAGCAGCTTAAGGGTGGGGGACTACGAGCAGTACTTC. The whole variable domain, remainder taken from reference TRBV7-2 and TRBJ2-7, is GAGVSQSPSNKVTEKGKDVELRCDPISGHTALYWYRQSLGQGLEFLIYFQGNSAPDKSGLPSDRFSAERTGGSVSTLTIQRTQQEDSAVYLCVSSLRVGDYEQYFGPGTRLTVT.

In DNA, the CDR3 is TGTGCCAGCAGCCAGGGGAGCGGGGGGATAACCTACGAGCAGTACTTC. Protein sequence: CASSQGSGGITYEQYF. The chain couples TRBV5-4 to TRBJ2-7; 9 bases agree with TRBD2. This CDR3 region has 16 residues. After removal of 4 bases from V and 2 bases from J, the junction contained 10 bases not matched to a gene. CDR1 and CDR2 (germline): SGHNT, YYREEE (reference sequence). The full variable domain, its missing parts supplied by reference TRBV5-4 and TRBJ2-7, is ETGVTQSPTHLIKTRGQQVTLRCSSQSGHNTVSWYQQALGQGPQFIFQYYREEENGRGNFPPRFSGLQFPNYSSELNVNALELDDSALYLCASSQGSGGITYEQYFGPGTRLTVT.

The sample holds a few counts of this clonotype. This rearrangement joins TRBV6-2 or TRBV6-3 to TRBJ2-2; 9 nucleotides agree with TRBD2. Trimming took 3 bases from V and 3 from J; bases not matched to a gene: 2. From germline, CDR1 is MNHEY and CDR2 SVGEGT. The CDR3 extends over 15 amino acids. CDR3 nucleotide sequence: TGTGCCAGCAGTTATGAGCGGGGGGACACCGGGGAGCTGTTTTTT. Its protein product is CASSYERGDTGELFF.

This clonotype was recorded many times. The V gene is TRBV7-2, the J gene TRBJ2-5, with 9 bases fitting TRBD2. This CDR3 contains 16 residues. V dropped 1 base and J dropped 5; count of bases not matched to a gene: 8. Germline CDR1 and CDR2: SGHTA and FQGNSA. CDR3 DNA: TGTGCCAGCAGCTTAGGGACTAGCGAGACCATGGAGACCCAGTACTTC. Protein: CASSLGTSETMETQYF.

The chain carries TRBV9 and TRBJ1-2, with 7 positions matching TRBD1. V lost 0 bases to trimming and J lost 7 bases; unmatched junction nucleotides: 15. There are 17 residues in the CDR3. Germline V gene data show CDR1 as SGDLS and CDR2 as YYNGEE. CDR3 nucleotide sequence: TGTGCCAGCAGCGTAGCAGGGAGGGGAGGGGGCACGGCTGGCTACACCTTC. Protein sequence: CASSVAGRGGGTAGYTF.

This chain connects TRBV6-1 to TRBJ2-5; the D is unclear. This CDR3 has 13 amino acids. CDR1 and CDR2 from the germline V gene are MNHNS and SASEGT. Trimming took 10 bases from V and 4 from J, leaving 16 bases between them. The CDR3 region has the DNA TGTGCCACTCATACAGCAGAAATAGAGACCCAGTACTTC. As protein: CATHTAEIETQYF.

The chain employs TRBV7-2 and TRBJ2-7; D possibly corresponds to TRBD2 (6 bases). The V end was cut by 1 base, the J end by 4 bases, with 14 bases between. The V gene's germline CDR1 is SGHTA and CDR2 FQGNSA. This CDR3 region has 15 residues. The CDR3 region has the DNA TGTGCCAGCAGCTTAGACTCTAGCGCCTTTTACGAGCAGTACTTC. This codes for CASSLDSSAFYEQYF.

Ten or more counts support this clonotype. A read error may produce the germline difference seen at one junction end. CDR3 region: CTSSQYGTVREKLFF. In nucleotides, the CDR3 is TGTACCAGCAGCCAATACGGGACAGTGCGTGAAAAACTGTTTTTT. This rearrangement joins TRBV3-1 to TRBJ1-4; TRBD1 matches at 7 bases. CDR1 and CDR2 from the germline V gene are LGHDT and YNNKEL (reference sequence). There are 15 residues in the CDR3. The full variable domain, completed using reference TRBV3-1 and TRBJ1-4, is DTAVSQTPKYLVTQMGNDKSIKCEQNLGHDTMYWYKQDSKKFLKIMFSYNNKELIINETVPNRFSPKSPDKAHLNLHINSLELGDSAVYFCTSSQYGTVREKLFFGSGTQLSVL.

This clonotype was counted many times. The chain employs TRBV28 and TRBJ1-5; maybe TRBD1 (5 bases). The CDR3 is 15 residues long. Per the germline V gene, CDR1 is MDHEN and CDR2 is SYDVKM. Trimming stripped 8 bases from V and 10 bases from J, with 24 bases between. CDR3 protein: CASPPFWDRGKPQHF. The CDR3 DNA reads as TGTGCCAGCCCACCCTTTTGGGACCGGGGGAAACCCCAGCATTTT.

At least ten counts were recorded for this clonotype. The J gene is TRBJ1-4, the V gene TRBV7-2; 7 nucleotides match TRBD1. In germline, CDR1 is SGHTA, CDR2 FQGNSA. The CDR3 loop spans 17 amino acids. Germline trimming cut 1 base from V and 7 bases from J; bases unmatched to any gene: 12. The CDR3 loop is CASSLGPQQGRGEKLFF. Written as DNA, the CDR3 is TGTGCCAGCAGCTTAGGGCCTCAACAGGGGAGAGGTGAAAAACTGTTTTTT.

Ten or more counts support this clonotype. J is TRBJ2-3 and V is TRBV11-1; 9 nucleotides align to TRBD1. The CDR3 spans 15 residues. Unmatched junction bases numbered 9, after V lost 5 bases and J lost 6 bases. Germline lookup yields CDR1 SGHAT and CDR2 FQDESV (reference sequence). CDR3 residues: CASSEGQGPEDTQYF. The CDR3 coding sequence is TGTGCCAGCAGCGAGGGACAGGGCCCTGAGGATACGCAGTATTTT.

This clonotype was observed at least ten times. This chain connects TRBV6-1 to TRBJ2-3; D unclear. In germline, CDR1 is MNHNS, CDR2 SASEGT. The CDR3 runs to 14 residues. Trimming stripped 3 bases from V and 1 base from J, with 8 bases between. CDR3: CASSEVSRTDTQYF. The CDR3 DNA reads TGTGCCAGCAGTGAGGTCTCCCGCACAGATACGCAGTATTTT.

This clonotype was seen repeatedly, ten times or more. The chain combines TRBV6-1 with TRBJ2-7; 13 nucleotides align to TRBD2. The germline gives CDR1 MNHNS, CDR2 SASEGT. This CDR3 contains 15 residues. The V segment lost 7 bases and the J segment 3 bases; nucleotides outside the gene matches: 6. The CDR3, as DNA: TGTGCCAGCACGACTAGCGGGAGGCCTAACTACGAGCAGTACTTC. Translated: CASTTSGRPNYEQYF.

This clonotype was counted at least ten times. V gene TRBV28 combines with J gene TRBJ1-4; D is perhaps TRBD1 (5 bases). The CDR3 has 15 residues. Germline loops: CDR1 MDHEN, CDR2 SYDVKM. The V end lost 6 bases, the J end lost 1 base, and 12 bases lay between the germline ends. CDR3 nucleotide sequence: TGTGCCAGCAGCCGCGTTGACAGAACTAATGAAAAACTGTTTTTT. Its translation is CASSRVDRTNEKLFF.

This clonotype has at least ten counts. The chain employs TRBV28 and TRBJ1-5; D gene unclear. Germline CDR1 and CDR2: MDHEN and SYDVKM. V was cut by 7 bases and J by 7 bases, with 8 bases left in between. This CDR3 contains 11 residues. As DNA, the CDR3 is TGTGCCAGCACCTCAGGACAGCCCCAGCATTTT. Its translation: CASTSGQPQHF.

This clonotype came up a few times. The rearrangement joins TRBV6-2 or TRBV6-3 to TRBJ1-5; a possible D gene is TRBD1 (6 bases). Germline lookup yields CDR1 MNHEY and CDR2 SVGEGT. The CDR3 contains 14 residues. V lost 6 bases and J lost 1, with 10 bases in between. The CDR3 nucleotides read TGTGCCAGCAGGCACAGGGTAAGCAATCAGCCCCAGCATTTT. Its protein product is CASRHRVSNQPQHF.

This clonotype was seen repeatedly, ten times or more. The rearrangement joins TRBV28 to TRBJ2-7; 11 bases fit TRBD1. The trim removed 2 bases at V and 6 bases at J, leaving 3 bases unmatched. Germline V lookup: CDR1 MDHEN, CDR2 SYDVKM. This CDR3 has 14 amino acids. CDR3 sequence: CASSLDGTGGEQYF. DNA for the CDR3: TGTGCCAGCAGTTTAGACGGGACAGGGGGCGAGCAGTACTTC.